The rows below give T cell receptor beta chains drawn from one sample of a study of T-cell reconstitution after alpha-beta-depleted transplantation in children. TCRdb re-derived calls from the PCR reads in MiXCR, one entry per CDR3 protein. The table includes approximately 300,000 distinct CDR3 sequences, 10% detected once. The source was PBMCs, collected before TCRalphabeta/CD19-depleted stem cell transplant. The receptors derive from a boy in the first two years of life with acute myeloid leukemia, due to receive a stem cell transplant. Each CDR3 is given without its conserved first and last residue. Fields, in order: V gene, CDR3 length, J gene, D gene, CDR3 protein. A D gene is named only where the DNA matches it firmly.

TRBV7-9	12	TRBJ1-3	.	ASSLGGLLNTIY
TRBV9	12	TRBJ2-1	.	ASTSGLPPNEQF
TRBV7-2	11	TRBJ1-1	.	ASSPNRYTEAF
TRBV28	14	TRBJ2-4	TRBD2	ASSLGSGRAKNIQY
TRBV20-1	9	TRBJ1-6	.	SASRGSPLH
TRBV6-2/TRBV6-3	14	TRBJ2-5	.	ASTLSGGFRQETQY
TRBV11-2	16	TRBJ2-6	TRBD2	ASSALAGVFPGANVLT
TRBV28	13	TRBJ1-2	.	ASSFEPGANYGYT
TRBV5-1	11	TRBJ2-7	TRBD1	ASSRGQGDEQY
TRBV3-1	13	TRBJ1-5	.	ASSQDYGGNQPQH
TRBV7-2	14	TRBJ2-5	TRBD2	ASSRGPAGGRETQY